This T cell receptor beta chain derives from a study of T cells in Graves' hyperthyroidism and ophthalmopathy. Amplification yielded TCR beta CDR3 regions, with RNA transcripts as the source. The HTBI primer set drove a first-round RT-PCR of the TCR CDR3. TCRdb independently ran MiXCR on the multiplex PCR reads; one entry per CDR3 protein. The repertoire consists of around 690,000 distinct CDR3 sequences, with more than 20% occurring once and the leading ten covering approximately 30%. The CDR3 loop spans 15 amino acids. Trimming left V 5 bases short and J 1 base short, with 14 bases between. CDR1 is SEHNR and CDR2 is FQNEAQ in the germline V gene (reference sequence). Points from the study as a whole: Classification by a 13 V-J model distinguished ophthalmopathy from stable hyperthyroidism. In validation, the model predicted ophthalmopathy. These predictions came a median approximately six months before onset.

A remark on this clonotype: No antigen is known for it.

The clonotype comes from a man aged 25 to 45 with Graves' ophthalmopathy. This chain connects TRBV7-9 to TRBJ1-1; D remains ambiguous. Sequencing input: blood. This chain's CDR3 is CASSNTDTQNTEAFF. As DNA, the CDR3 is TGTGCCAGCAGCAATACAGACACCCAGAACACTGAAGCTTTCTTT.